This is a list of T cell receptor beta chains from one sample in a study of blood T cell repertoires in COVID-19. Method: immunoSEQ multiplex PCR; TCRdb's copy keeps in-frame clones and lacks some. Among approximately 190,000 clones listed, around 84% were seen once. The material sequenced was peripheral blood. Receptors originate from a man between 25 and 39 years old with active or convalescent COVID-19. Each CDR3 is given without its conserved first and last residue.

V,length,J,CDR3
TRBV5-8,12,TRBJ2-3,ASSAGQDTDTQY
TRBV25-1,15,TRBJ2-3,ASSEYLRGGRTDTQY
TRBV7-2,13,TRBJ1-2,ASSLRGGEGLGYT
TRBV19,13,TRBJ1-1,ASRATGGVNTEAF
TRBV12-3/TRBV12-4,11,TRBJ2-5,ASSPQGMETQY
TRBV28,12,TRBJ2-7,ASSPTGPGDEQY
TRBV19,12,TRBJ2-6,ASSGGPGANVLT
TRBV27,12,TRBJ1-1,ASRNLTGGNEAF
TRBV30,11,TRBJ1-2,AWRPRGRHGYT
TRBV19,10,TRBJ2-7,ASSRGLYEQY
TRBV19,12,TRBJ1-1,ASSIDLGATEAF
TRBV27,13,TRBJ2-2,ASSLMGQISGELF
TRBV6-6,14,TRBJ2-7,ASRAAPTGSSYEQY
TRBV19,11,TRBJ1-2,ASTLGGKGGYT
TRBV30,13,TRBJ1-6,AWSVEGGSNSPLH
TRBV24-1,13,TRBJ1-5,ATSDSTTSNQPQH
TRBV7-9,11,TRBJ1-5,ASCWGEGQPQH
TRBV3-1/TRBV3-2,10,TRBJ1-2,ASSQTNNGYT
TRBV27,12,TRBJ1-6,ASSGQGNNSPLH
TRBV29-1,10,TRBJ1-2,SVGPTGHGYT
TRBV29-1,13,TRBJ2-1,SVDRTSGTYNEQF
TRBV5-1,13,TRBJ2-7,ASSPVSGGPYEQY
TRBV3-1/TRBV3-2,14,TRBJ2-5,ASSQVSSGAQGAQY
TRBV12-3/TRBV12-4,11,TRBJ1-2,ASRHGHPYGYT
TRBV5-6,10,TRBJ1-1,ASTMGGTEAF
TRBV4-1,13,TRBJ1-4,ASSRSGTGYEKLF
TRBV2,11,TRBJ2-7,ASSEAGHQEEY
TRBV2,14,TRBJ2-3,ASSDLGQGATDTQY
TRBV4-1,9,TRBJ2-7,ASSQAGKQY
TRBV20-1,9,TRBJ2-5,SARPQGSQY
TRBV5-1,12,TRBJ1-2,ASSQDRGMYGYT
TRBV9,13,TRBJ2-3,ASSVAGISTDTQY
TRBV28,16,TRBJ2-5,ASSSSDRDRGLRETQY
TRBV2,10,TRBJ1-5,ASSGTDQPQH
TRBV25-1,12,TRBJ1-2,ASSAMSVGGGYT
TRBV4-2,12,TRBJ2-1,ASSQDSGRNEQF
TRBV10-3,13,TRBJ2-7,ATLGGPGETYEQY
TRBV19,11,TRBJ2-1,ASSTHLENEQF
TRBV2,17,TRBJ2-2,ASTRGATGGNTRTGELF
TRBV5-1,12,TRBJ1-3,ASSLAGYGNTIY
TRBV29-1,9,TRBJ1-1,SAAQGTEAF
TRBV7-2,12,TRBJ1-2,ASSLTSRDSRYT
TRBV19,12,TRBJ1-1,ASKRSGDRTEAF
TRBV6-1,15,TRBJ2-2,ASSEKELLDHTGELF
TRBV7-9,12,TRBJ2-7,ASSLARTEYEQY